This is a list of T cell receptor beta chains from one sample in a study of glioma-infiltrating T cells. MiXCR, applied by TCRdb to the multiplex PCR reads, yields one record per CDR3 protein. The repertoire consists of roughly 100,000 distinct CDR3 sequences, with around 29% occurring once and the leading ten covering approximately 43%. The material sequenced was glioma tissue, nonneoplastic brain tissue, or PBMCs (not recorded which). These receptors all come from a human donor with low-grade glioma or glioblastoma, undergoing nonglioma brain surgery, or in good health (not recorded which). Each CDR3 is given with its conserved first and last residue. A D gene is named only where the DNA matches it firmly. Clone size appears in some rows only: once, few, many, or a class for an expanded clone.

j_call | v_call | clone_size | d_call | cdr3_aa | cdr3_nt
TRBJ1-2 | TRBV28 | many | NA | CASNYPGNYGYTF | TGTGCCAGCAACTATCCAGGAAACTATGGCTACACCTTC
TRBJ1-1 | TRBV20-1 | many | TRBD1 | CSAQRQGYTEAFF | TGCAGTGCGCAAAGACAGGGTTACACTGAAGCTTTCTTT
TRBJ2-3 | TRBV6-1 | many | NA | CASKRGISTDTQYF | TGTGCCAGCAAGAGGGGCATAAGCACAGATACGCAGTATTTT
TRBJ2-2 | TRBV7-7 | NA | NA | CASSLQPGTQNTGELFF | TGTGCTAGCAGCTTACAGCCCGGGACGCAAAACACCGGGGAGCTGTTTTTT
TRBJ1-5 | TRBV6-6 | few | NA | CASSYPTVGNQPQHF | TGTGCCAGCAGTTACCCGACAGTGGGGAATCAGCCCCAGCATTTT
TRBJ2-1 | TRBV9 | NA | TRBD2 | CASSFSVSGGADEQFF | TGTGCCAGCAGCTTCTCGGTCAGCGGGGGGGCAGATGAGCAGTTCTTC
TRBJ2-5 | TRBV20-1 | few | TRBD2 | CSARGGLAGGWGTQYF | TGCAGTGCTAGAGGGGGCCTAGCGGGGGGGTGGGGGACCCAGTACTTC
TRBJ1-2 | TRBV5-4 | NA | TRBD1 | CASGRQPGQFYGYTF | TGTGCCAGCGGCCGCCAGCCGGGACAGTTCTATGGCTACACCTTC
TRBJ2-2 | TRBV7-9 | few | NA | CASSLVSTGELFF | TGTGCCAGCAGCTTAGTATCCACCGGGGAGCTGTTTTTT
TRBJ1-2 | TRBV18 | few | TRBD1 | CASSPKGTGEDYTF | TGTGCCAGCTCCCCGAAAGGGACAGGGGAGGACTACACCTTC
TRBJ1-6 | TRBV2 | many | TRBD1 | CASSTFRDRAIYNSPLHF | TGTGCCAGCAGTACATTCCGGGACAGGGCGATCTATAATTCACCCCTCCACTTT
TRBJ1-5 | TRBV6-6 | many | NA | CASSYSFGVEQPQHF | TGTGCCAGCAGTTACTCTTTTGGGGTGGAGCAGCCCCAGCATTTT
TRBJ2-1 | TRBV27 | few | TRBD1 | CACSPTGQGQQFF | TGTGCCTGCAGTCCTACAGGACAGGGACAGCAGTTCTTC
TRBJ2-5 | TRBV20-1 | many | NA | CSASEPRRRKETQYF | TGCAGTGCTAGTGAGCCGAGGAGGAGGAAAGAGACCCAGTACTTC
TRBJ2-2 | TRBV24-1 | many | NA | CATRGMGRSGELFF | TGTGCCACCAGGGGAATGGGCCGGTCCGGGGAGCTGTTTTTT
TRBJ2-3 | TRBV14 | many | TRBD2 | CASSQDWSAGGRTDTQYF | TGTGCCAGCAGCCAAGACTGGTCAGCGGGGGGCCGAACAGATACGCAGTATTTT
TRBJ1-5 | TRBV29-1 | many | NA | CSVRDHNQPQHF | TGCAGCGTAAGAGATCACAATCAGCCCCAGCATTTT
TRBJ2-3 | TRBV19 | many | TRBD2 | CASSSPSGGEDTQYF | TGTGCCAGTAGTTCCCCTAGCGGGGGTGAGGATACGCAGTATTTT
TRBJ1-5 | TRBV7-2 | many | NA | CASRPTSNQPQHF | TGTGCCAGCAGGCCTACTAGCAATCAGCCCCAGCATTTT
TRBJ2-1 | TRBV24-1 | NA | NA | CATSDTYRGTSYNEQFF | TGTGCCACCAGTGACACCTATAGAGGCACATCCTACAATGAGCAGTTCTTC
TRBJ2-3 | TRBV20-1 | NA | TRBD2 | CSAGTSGGGRVDTQYF | TGCAGTGCAGGGACTAGCGGGGGGGGTCGAGTAGATACGCAGTATTTT
TRBJ2-7 | TRBV29-1 | few | NA | CSVENRQGYEQYF | TGCAGCGTTGAAAATCGGCAGGGCTACGAGCAGTACTTC
TRBJ2-7 | TRBV20-1 | many | TRBD1 | CSAPRQGGSYEQYF | TGCAGTGCGCCAAGACAGGGGGGCTCCTACGAGCAGTACTTC
TRBJ2-5 | TRBV15 | many | TRBD1 | CATQTLQGALETQYF | TGTGCCACGCAGACTCTACAGGGGGCATTGGAGACCCAGTACTTC
TRBJ1-3 | TRBV28 | many | NA | CASIPGFGNTIYF | TGTGCCAGCATTCCGGGGTTTGGAAACACCATATATTTT
TRBJ1-2 | TRBV10-3 | NA | TRBD1 | CAISESDRGSYGYTF | TGTGCCATCAGTGAAAGCGACAGGGGCAGCTATGGCTACACCTTC
TRBJ1-1 | TRBV27 | once | TRBD1 | CASGPWTGRASTEAFF | TGTGCCAGCGGTCCATGGACAGGGCGAGCGAGCACTGAAGCTTTCTTT
TRBJ2-3 | TRBV19 | many | NA | CASSLLDSARQYF | TGTGCCAGTAGTTTACTAGACAGTGCTCGGCAGTATTTT
TRBJ2-3 | TRBV11-2 | NA | NA | CASSGGTQYF | TGTGCCAGCAGCGGGGGTACGCAGTATTTT